This T cell receptor (beta chain) was found in a study of cytomegalovirus exposure and HLA in healthy donors. As regards this clone: Its specificity is unknown.

Data came from immunoSEQ multiplex PCR; TCRdb stores just in-frame clones and leaves some out. This sample has over 110,000 clones, with more than 85% found just once. V lost 5 bases and J lost 7; bases outside the gene matches: 4. This CDR3 contains 15 residues. Looked up from germline, CDR1 is MGHDK and CDR2 is SYGVNS. The study's findings and limits: In the 130 or so validation repertoires, a later analysis found that first-cohort TCR clusters tended to co-occur. Accounts indicate the classifier identified cytomegalovirus status with strong specificity and sensitivity. Rare TCR sequences predominated, though certain public TCRs were found in many donors. Fewer than 200 TCR beta chains were listed as cytomegalovirus-associated.

The specimen was PBMCs. The origin of this receptor is a man aged 18-30 years in good health and CMV-seropositive. This chain connects TRBV25-1 to TRBJ2-1; 14 nucleotides match TRBD2. DNA for the CDR3: TGTGCCAGCAGTCGACTAGCGGGAGGGCCAAATGAGCAGTTCTTC. Residues: CASSRLAGGPNEQFF.